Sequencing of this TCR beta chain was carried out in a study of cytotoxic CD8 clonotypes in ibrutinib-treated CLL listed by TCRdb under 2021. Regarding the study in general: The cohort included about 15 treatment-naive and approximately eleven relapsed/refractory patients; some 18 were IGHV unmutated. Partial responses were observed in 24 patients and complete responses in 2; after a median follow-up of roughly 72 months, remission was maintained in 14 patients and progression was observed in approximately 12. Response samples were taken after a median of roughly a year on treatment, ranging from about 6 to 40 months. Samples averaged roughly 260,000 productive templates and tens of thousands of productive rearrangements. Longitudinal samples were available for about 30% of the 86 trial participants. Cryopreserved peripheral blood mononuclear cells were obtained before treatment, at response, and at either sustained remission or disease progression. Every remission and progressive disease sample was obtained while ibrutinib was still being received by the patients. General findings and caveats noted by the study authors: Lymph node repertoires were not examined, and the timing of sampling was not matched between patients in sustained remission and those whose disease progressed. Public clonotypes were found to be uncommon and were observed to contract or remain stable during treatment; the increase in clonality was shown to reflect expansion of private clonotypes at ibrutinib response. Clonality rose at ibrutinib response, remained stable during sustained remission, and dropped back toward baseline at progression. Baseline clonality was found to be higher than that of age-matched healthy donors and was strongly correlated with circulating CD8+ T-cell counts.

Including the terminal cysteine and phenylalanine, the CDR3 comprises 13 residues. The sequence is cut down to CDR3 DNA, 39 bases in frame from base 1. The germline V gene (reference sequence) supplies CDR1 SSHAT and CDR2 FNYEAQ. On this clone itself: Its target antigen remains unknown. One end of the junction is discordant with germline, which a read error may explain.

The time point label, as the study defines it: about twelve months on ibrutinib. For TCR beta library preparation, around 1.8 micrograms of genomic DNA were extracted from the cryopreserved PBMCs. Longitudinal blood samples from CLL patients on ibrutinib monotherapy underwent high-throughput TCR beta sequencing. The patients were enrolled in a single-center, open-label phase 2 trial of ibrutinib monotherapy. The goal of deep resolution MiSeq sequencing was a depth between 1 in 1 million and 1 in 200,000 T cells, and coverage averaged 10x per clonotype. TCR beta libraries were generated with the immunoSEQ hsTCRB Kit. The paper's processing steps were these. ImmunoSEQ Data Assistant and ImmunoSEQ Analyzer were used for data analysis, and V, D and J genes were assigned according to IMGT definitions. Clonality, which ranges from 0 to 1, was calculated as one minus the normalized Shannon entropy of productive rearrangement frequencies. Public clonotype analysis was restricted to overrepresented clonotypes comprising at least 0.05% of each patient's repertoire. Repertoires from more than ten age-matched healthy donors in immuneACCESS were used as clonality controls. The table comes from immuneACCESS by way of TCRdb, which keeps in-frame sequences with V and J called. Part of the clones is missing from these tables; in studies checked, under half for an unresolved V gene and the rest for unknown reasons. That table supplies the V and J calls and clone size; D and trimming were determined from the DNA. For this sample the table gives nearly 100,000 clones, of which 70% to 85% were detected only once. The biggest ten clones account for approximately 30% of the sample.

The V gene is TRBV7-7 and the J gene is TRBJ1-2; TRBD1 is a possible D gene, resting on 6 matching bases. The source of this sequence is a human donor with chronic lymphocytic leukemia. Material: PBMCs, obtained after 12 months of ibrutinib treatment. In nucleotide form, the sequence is TGTGCTAGCAGCCACAGGGTGAGCTATGGCTACACCTTC. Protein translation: CASSHRVSYGYTF.